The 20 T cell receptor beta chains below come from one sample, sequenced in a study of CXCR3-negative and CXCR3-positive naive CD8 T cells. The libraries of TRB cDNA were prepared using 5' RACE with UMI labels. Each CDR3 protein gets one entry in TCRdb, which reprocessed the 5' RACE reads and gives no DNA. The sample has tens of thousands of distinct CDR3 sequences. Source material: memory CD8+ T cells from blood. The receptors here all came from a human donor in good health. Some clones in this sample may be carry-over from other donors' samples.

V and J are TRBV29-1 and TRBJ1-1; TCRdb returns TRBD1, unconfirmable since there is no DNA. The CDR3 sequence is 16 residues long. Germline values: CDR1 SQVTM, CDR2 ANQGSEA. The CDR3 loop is CSVGTGQGKGDTEAFF.

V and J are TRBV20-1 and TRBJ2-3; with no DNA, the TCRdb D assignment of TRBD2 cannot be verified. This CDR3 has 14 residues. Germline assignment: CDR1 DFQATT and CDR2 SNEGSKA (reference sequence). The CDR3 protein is CSASLAGGTDTQYF.

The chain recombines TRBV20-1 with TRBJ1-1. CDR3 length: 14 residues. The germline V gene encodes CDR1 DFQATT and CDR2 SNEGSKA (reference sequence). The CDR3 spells CSARVGDRNTEAFF.

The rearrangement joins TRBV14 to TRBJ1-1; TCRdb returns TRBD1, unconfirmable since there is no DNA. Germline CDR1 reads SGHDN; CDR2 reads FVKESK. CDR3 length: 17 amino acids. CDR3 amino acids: CASSHITKGPAYGEAFF.

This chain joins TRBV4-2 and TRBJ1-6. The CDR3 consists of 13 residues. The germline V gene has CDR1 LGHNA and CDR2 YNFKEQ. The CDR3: CASSQVVNSPLHF.

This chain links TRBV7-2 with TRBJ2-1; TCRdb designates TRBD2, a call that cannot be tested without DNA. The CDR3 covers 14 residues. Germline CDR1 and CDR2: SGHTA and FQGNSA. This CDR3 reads CASSSSLDPGEQFF.

The CDR3: CASSRTGMDNEQFF. The chain is built from TRBV18 and TRBJ2-1; checking the TCRdb D call of TRBD1 is not possible without DNA. The CDR3 loop spans 14 amino acids. Looked up from germline, CDR1 is KGHSH and CDR2 is LQKENI.

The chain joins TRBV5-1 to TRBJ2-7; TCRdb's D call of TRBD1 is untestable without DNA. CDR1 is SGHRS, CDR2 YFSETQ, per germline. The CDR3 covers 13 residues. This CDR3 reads CASSLGTDYEQYF.

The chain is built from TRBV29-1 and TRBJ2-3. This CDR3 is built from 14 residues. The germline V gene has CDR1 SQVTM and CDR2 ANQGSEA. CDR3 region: CSVERGERTDTQYF.

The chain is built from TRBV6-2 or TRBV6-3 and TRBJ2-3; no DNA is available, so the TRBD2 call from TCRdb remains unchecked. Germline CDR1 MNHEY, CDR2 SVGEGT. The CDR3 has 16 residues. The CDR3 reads CASSYSSGGGADTQYF.

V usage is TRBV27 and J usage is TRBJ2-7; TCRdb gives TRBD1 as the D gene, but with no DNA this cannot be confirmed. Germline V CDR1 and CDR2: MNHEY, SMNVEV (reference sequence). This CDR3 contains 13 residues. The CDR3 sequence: CASSTGRTYEQYF.

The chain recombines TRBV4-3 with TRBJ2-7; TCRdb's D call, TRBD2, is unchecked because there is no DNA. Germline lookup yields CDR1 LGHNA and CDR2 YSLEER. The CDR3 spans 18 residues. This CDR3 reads CASSQDSLTSGSSYEQYF.

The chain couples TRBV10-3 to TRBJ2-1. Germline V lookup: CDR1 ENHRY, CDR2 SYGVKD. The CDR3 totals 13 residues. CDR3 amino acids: CAIAGATYNEQFF.

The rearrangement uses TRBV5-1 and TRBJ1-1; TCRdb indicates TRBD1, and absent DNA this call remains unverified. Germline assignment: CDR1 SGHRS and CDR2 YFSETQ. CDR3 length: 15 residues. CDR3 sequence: CASSAYRDSLNEAFF.

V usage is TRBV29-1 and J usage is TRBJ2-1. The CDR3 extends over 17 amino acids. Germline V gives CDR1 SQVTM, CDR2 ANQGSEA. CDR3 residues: CSVEGSVHRSLYNEQFF.

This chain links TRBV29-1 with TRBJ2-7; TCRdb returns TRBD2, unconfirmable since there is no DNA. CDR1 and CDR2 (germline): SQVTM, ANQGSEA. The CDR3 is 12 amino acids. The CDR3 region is CSVLGVRDEQYF.

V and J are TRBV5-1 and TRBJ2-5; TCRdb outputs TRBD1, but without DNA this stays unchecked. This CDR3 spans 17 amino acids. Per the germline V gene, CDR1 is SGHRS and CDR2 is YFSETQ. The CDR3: CASSSTGSRVREETQYF.

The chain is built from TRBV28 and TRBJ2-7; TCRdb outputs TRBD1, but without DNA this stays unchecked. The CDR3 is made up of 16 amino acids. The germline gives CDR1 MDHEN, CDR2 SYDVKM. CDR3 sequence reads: CASSFPPVGVYDEQYF.

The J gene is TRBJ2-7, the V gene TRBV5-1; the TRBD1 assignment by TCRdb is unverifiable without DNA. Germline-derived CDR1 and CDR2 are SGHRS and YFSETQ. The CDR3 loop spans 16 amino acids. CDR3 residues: CASPIDRDRGFYEQYF. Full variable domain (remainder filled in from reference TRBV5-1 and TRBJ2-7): KAGVTQTPRYLIKTRGQQVTLSCSPISGHRSVSWYQQTPGQGLQFLFEYFSETQRNKGNFPGRFSGRQFSNSRSEMNVSTLELGDSALYLCASPIDRDRGFYEQYFGPGTRLTVT.

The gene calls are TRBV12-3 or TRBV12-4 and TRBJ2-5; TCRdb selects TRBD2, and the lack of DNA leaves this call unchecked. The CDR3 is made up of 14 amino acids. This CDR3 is CASKYSGTQETQYF.